These T cell receptor beta chains were read from a single sample in a study of cytomegalovirus exposure and HLA in healthy donors. Sequencing was performed with immunoSEQ multiplex PCR; in TCRdb, only in-frame clones are kept and a portion is missing. The sample contains approximately 300,000 clones, 86% of which appear only once. Sequenced input: PBMCs. Receptor source: a young woman in good health and CMV-seronegative. The CDR3 runs from the conserved cysteine through the conserved F or W. D genes are given only for firm matches. Clone size, where shown, is once, few, many, or a class for clones that have expanded.

>.|TRBD2|TRBJ2-7|TRBV10-3
CAISGLAGDHEQYF
TGTGCCATCAGTGGTCTAGCGGGAGACCACGAGCAGTACTTC
>once|TRBD1|TRBJ2-7|TRBV5-4
CASSLEWTGKYEQYF
TGTGCCAGCAGCTTGGAGTGGACAGGGAAATACGAGCAGTACTTC
>.|.|TRBJ2-7|TRBV4-1
CASSQRGLSIRDEQYF
TGCGCCAGCAGCCAGCGAGGGCTCTCCATACGGGACGAGCAGTACTTC
>.|TRBD2|TRBJ2-7|TRBV25-1
CASREGLAGAEQYF
TGTGCCAGCAGAGAGGGACTAGCGGGAGCCGAGCAGTACTTC
>once|.|TRBJ1-5|TRBV27
CASSSTGGWNQPQHF
TGTGCCAGCAGTTCCACCGGGGGTTGGAATCAGCCCCAGCATTTT
>once|.|TRBJ1-4|TRBV18
CASSPTRGGPSHQNEKLFF
TGTGCCAGCTCACCAACCAGGGGAGGGCCAAGTCACCAGAATGAAAAACTGTTTTTT
>.|.|TRBJ2-2|TRBV27
CASSFGGPNTGELFF
TGTGCCAGCAGTTTCGGCGGGCCGAACACCGGGGAGCTGTTTTTT
>.|.|TRBJ1-4|TRBV9
CASSISPGNEKLFF
TGTGCCAGCAGCATCAGTCCGGGTAATGAAAAACTGTTTTTT
>.|TRBD2|TRBJ2-1|TRBV7-6
CASSSGLAGAHEQFF
TGTGCCAGCAGCTCGGGACTAGCGGGAGCTCATGAGCAGTTCTTC
>once|.|TRBJ2-7|TRBV4-1
CASSQVSGVGYEQYF
TGCGCCAGCAGCCAAGTCTCGGGAGTCGGCTACGAGCAGTACTTC
>.|.|TRBJ1-5|TRBV7-2
CASSLDPLSNQPQHF
TGTGCCAGCAGCTTAGATCCTTTAAGCAATCAGCCCCAGCATTTT
>few|.|TRBJ1-1|TRBV28
CASSLTRNTEAFF
TGTGCCAGCAGTTTAACGAGGAACACTGAAGCTTTCTTT
>.|TRBD1|TRBJ2-7|TRBV4-1
CASSQDRGNYEQYF
TGCGCCAGCAGCCAGGACAGGGGAAACTACGAGCAGTACTTC
>once|TRBD2|TRBJ2-1|TRBV18
CASSLRTSGREEQFF
TGTGCCAGCTCACTCCGGACTAGCGGGAGAGAGGAGCAGTTCTTC
>.|TRBD1|TRBJ1-2|TRBV9
CASSVALGQGENYGYTF
TGTGCCAGCAGCGTAGCTTTGGGACAGGGGGAAAACTATGGCTACACCTTC
>.|TRBD2|TRBJ2-3|TRBV5-4
CASSSPAGGHPDTQYF
TGTGCCAGCAGTTCACCCGCGGGAGGGCATCCAGATACGCAGTATTTT
>.|TRBD2|TRBJ2-2|TRBV6-6
CASSSSGRNTGELFF
TGTGCCAGCAGTTCTAGCGGGAGAAACACCGGGGAGCTGTTTTTT
>.|.|TRBJ1-5|TRBV4-3
CASSQEAERQPQHF
TGCGCCAGCAGCCAAGAGGCCGAAAGACAGCCCCAGCATTTT
>.|.|TRBJ1-4|TRBV5-1
CASSLSGSLGEKLFF
TGCGCCAGCAGCTTGTCGGGGTCACTTGGTGAAAAACTGTTTTTT
>.|.|TRBJ1-5|TRBV6-6
CASSYGGPQPQHF
TGTGCCAGCAGTTACGGCGGTCCTCAGCCCCAGCATTTT
>few|.|TRBJ1-4|TRBV11-2
CASSPRDTYEKLFF
TGTGCCAGCAGCCCCCGGGACACCTATGAAAAACTGTTTTTT
>.|.|TRBJ2-1|TRBV27
CASSLRRSAYNEQFF
TGTGCCAGCAGTTTGCGGCGGTCCGCCTACAATGAGCAGTTCTTC
>many|.|TRBJ2-2|TRBV7-2
CASSLKRTNTGELFF
TGTGCCAGCAGCCTCAAGCGAACGAACACCGGGGAGCTGTTTTTT
>.|TRBD1|TRBJ1-5|TRBV28
CASSSGTGARQPQHF
TGTGCCAGCAGTTCCGGGACAGGGGCGAGACAGCCCCAGCATTTT
>.|.|TRBJ2-7|TRBV9
CASSVGQTVIDEQYF
TGTGCCAGCAGCGTAGGCCAGACAGTAATCGACGAGCAGTACTTC
>.|TRBD1|TRBJ2-3|TRBV15
CATSYLGTGGADTQYF
TGTGCCACCAGCTACCTGGGGACAGGGGGCGCAGATACGCAGTATTTT
>.|.|TRBJ2-7|TRBV27
CASSLSFGGRAYEQYF
TGTGCCAGCAGTTTATCGTTCGGGGGAAGGGCCTACGAGCAGTACTTC
>.|.|TRBJ2-5|TRBV7-3
CASSRRLPYQETQYF
TGTGCCAGCAGCCGAAGACTACCGTACCAAGAGACCCAGTACTTC
>.|TRBD1|TRBJ1-2|TRBV5-6
CASSPQGANYGYTF
TGTGCCAGCAGCCCACAGGGGGCTAACTATGGCTACACCTTC
>.|TRBD2|TRBJ2-3|TRBV5-1
CASSPTGLAALSSTDTQYF
TGCGCCAGCAGCCCCACCGGACTAGCGGCCCTCTCTAGCACAGATACGCAGTATTTT
>.|TRBD2|TRBJ2-5|TRBV27
CASSLTGGGETQYF
TGTGCCAGCAGTTTAACGGGAGGGGGAGAGACCCAGTACTTC